This is a list of T cell receptor beta chains from one sample in a study of beta chain features in type 1 diabetes. Measured with immunoSEQ multiplex PCR; TCRdb has only the in-frame clones, and not every one. The data hold around 140,000 clones, with over 9.5% observed a single time. The specimen was naive CD4+ T cells from blood. These receptors came from a man aged 18 to 29 in good health. Both conserved end residues are part of each CDR3. The D gene is left open where the match is weak. The size entry is marked missing in some rows and otherwise reads once, few, many or a size class.

d_gene	v_gene	j_gene	abundance	CDR3nt	CDR3aa
TRBD1	TRBV5-1	TRBJ1-1	few	TGCGCCAGCAGCTTAGGGACAGGCAACACTGAAGCTTTCTTT	CASSLGTGNTEAFF
TRBD2	TRBV9	TRBJ2-1	few	TGTGCCAGCAGCGTAGCTATCGGCGGGGGGGCAGCCTACAATGAGCAGTTCTTC	CASSVAIGGGAAYNEQFF
TRBD1	TRBV28	TRBJ2-1	many	TGTGCCAGCAGGGGACAGGTCAATGAGCAGTTCTTC	CASRGQVNEQFF
NA	TRBV4-3	TRBJ2-7	many	TGCGCCAGCAGCCAGGACTCTACGGGGTACGAGCAGTACTTC	CASSQDSTGYEQYF
TRBD1	TRBV6-1	TRBJ1-2	once	TGTGCCAGCAGTGACCAAGGACAGGGTAGCTATGGCTACACCTTC	CASSDQGQGSYGYTF
TRBD1	TRBV7-2	TRBJ1-2	few	TGTGCCAGCAGCTTAGGGACAGGGGGCTTTGGGGGCTACACCTTC	CASSLGTGGFGGYTF
NA	TRBV19	TRBJ2-2	few	TGTGCCAGTAGTAGCCTAGCAGGGGACACCGGGGAGCTGTTTTTT	CASSSLAGDTGELFF
NA	TRBV9	TRBJ2-2	few	TGTGCCAGCAGCGTTGGACTTGAGAACACCGGGGAGCTGTTTTTT	CASSVGLENTGELFF
NA	TRBV21-1	TRBJ2-5	NA	TGTGCCAGCAGCATCCGACTAGCGGGGGGCGGGACCCAGTACTTC	CASSIRLAGGGTQYF
NA	TRBV7-2	TRBJ1-3	NA	TGTGCCAGCAGCCCAGGAAATCTGGGGCTTGGAAACACCATATATTTT	CASSPGNLGLGNTIYF
TRBD1	TRBV5-4	TRBJ2-3	many	TGTGCCAGCAGCGGAAGGACAGGAGGAAGCACAGATACGCAGTATTTT	CASSGRTGGSTDTQYF
NA	TRBV5-4	TRBJ2-7	few	TGTGCCAGCAGCTTGGGCAATCAACTTGCCGAGCAGTACTTC	CASSLGNQLAEQYF
TRBD2	TRBV6-4	TRBJ2-5	few	TGTGCCAGCAGTCGGCCCGGACTAGCGGGGGAAGAGACCCAGTACTTC	CASSRPGLAGEETQYF
NA	TRBV7-9	TRBJ2-5	NA	TGTGCCAGCAGCTTAGTTTCTAGGGGAGAGACCCAGTACTTC	CASSLVSRGETQYF
TRBD1	TRBV2	TRBJ1-4	few	TGTGCCAGCAGTGGTGACAGGGATGAAAAACTGTTTTTT	CASSGDRDEKLFF
NA	TRBV28	TRBJ1-2	few	TGTGCCAGCAGTCCTAGAAATGGCTACACCTTC	CASSPRNGYTF
TRBD1	TRBV7-2	TRBJ1-4	NA	TGTGCCAGCAGCCAGACAGGGGGCAAAGAAAAACTGTTTTTT	CASSQTGGKEKLFF
TRBD1	TRBV4-1	TRBJ1-5	few	TGCGCCAGCAGCCAAGATAACAGGGGGGCCAATCAGCCCCAGCATTTT	CASSQDNRGANQPQHF
TRBD2	TRBV7-3	TRBJ2-3	NA	TGTGCCAGCAGCTCGAGCGGGGCATTCACAGATACGCAGTATTTT	CASSSSGAFTDTQYF
NA	TRBV30	TRBJ1-5	many	TGTGCCTGGTCGGGAGATTTGAGCAATCAGCCCCAGCATTTT	CAWSGDLSNQPQHF
NA	TRBV21-1	TRBJ2-7	few	TGTGCCAGTATGTGCGCGACAGGGTGCTTCTACGAGCAGTACTTC	CASMCATGCFYEQYF
NA	TRBV7-9	TRBJ2-7	few	TGTGCCAGCAGCCGCCCTAGTTCCTACGAGCAGTACTTC	CASSRPSSYEQYF
TRBD2	TRBV30	TRBJ2-5	many	TGTGCCTGGGGTAGCGGGGGGGCTCATCTGGAGACCCAGTACTTC	CAWGSGGAHLETQYF
NA	TRBV14	TRBJ2-1	few	TGTGCCAGCAGCCAACCCTACGGGAGCTCCTACAATGAGCAGTTCTTC	CASSQPYGSSYNEQFF
TRBD1	TRBV29-1	TRBJ2-7	many	TGCAGCGCAGCTCGGGACAGTAGGAGCTCCTACGAGCAGTACTTC	CSAARDSRSSYEQYF
TRBD2	TRBV10-3	TRBJ2-3	NA	TGTGCCATCAGTGAGAGGACTAGCGGGGGTGCGGGTACGCAGTATTTT	CAISERTSGGAGTQYF
TRBD2	TRBV27	TRBJ2-5	few	TGTGCCAGCAACCCGGGACTAGCGGCCCAAGAGACCCAGTACTTC	CASNPGLAAQETQYF
TRBD1	TRBV9	TRBJ2-6	few	TGTGCCAGCACAGGGGGATCTGGGGCCAACGTCCTGACTTTC	CASTGGSGANVLTF
TRBD2	TRBV7-6	TRBJ2-5	many	TGTGCCAGCAGCTTACAAGCGGGGGGGTTGGAGACCCAGTACTTC	CASSLQAGGLETQYF
TRBD1	TRBV18	TRBJ2-5	many	TGTGCCAGCTCAACTGGACAGGAGCAAGAGACCCAGTACTTC	CASSTGQEQETQYF
NA	TRBV23-1	TRBJ2-2	many	TGCGCCAGCAGGAATTGGCAGGGGTGCACCGGGGAGCTGTTTTTT	CASRNWQGCTGELFF
NA	TRBV7-3	TRBJ2-3	many	TGTGCCAGCAGCCCGGGTCCTGGCACAGATACGCAGTATTTT	CASSPGPGTDTQYF
TRBD2	TRBV6-6	TRBJ2-3	NA	TGTGCCAGCGGGCGGGGGGAGTTGACAGATACGCAGTATTTT	CASGRGELTDTQYF
TRBD1	TRBV7-2	TRBJ2-1	few	TGTGCCAGCAGCCAACCAGGACAGGGGGCGCACAATGAGCAGTTCTTC	CASSQPGQGAHNEQFF
NA	TRBV30	TRBJ1-5	few	TGTGCCTGGAGTGTACTAGGAGGGCAGCCCCAGCATTTT	CAWSVLGGQPQHF
TRBD1	TRBV6-1	TRBJ1-5	few	TGTGCCAGCCTCGACAGGGGATTACAGCCCCAGCATTTT	CASLDRGLQPQHF
TRBD1	TRBV30	TRBJ1-2	few	TGTGCCTGGATCCGGACAGGGCCTGGCTACACCTTC	CAWIRTGPGYTF
NA	TRBV4-3	TRBJ1-6	few	TGCGCCAGCAGCCCAACACGGGTTAGTCCACCCCTCCACTTT	CASSPTRVSPPLHF
TRBD2	TRBV9	TRBJ2-5	NA	TGTGCCAGCAGCTCTACGGGACTAGCCTCTAAGGCCCAGTACTTC	CASSSTGLASKAQYF
NA	TRBV6-6	TRBJ2-5	few	TGTGCCAGCAGAGCCACAGGGATGGAGACCCAGTACTTC	CASRATGMETQYF